A selection of T cell receptor beta chains follows, all from one sample in a study of T cell repertoires in cytomegalovirus infection. TCRdb re-called the reads with MiXCR, one entry per CDR3 protein. The table records some 920,000 distinct CDR3 sequences, around 32% of them present only once. These receptors' antigens are unknown. This specimen was cultured CD8+ T cells from PBMCs, taken from culture after CMV antigen stimulation. These receptors originate from a human donor in good health (CMV status not recorded). Some clones in this sample may be carry-over from other donors' samples. The CDR3 runs from the conserved cysteine through the conserved F or W. The D gene is left open where the match is weak. A clone size is listed for some rows: how often the clone was seen (once, few, many), or a class if it is expanded.

v_gene	j_gene	d_gene	abundance	CDR3aa	CDR3nt
TRBV7-6	TRBJ2-3	.	many	CASSLVAGPADTQYF	TGTGCCAGCAGCTTAGTGGCGGGGCCCGCGGATACGCAGTATTTT
TRBV20-1	TRBJ2-1	.	.	CSAKERGSSYNEQFF	TGCAGTGCCAAAGAGAGGGGAAGCTCCTACAATGAGCAGTTCTTC
TRBV7-6	TRBJ2-3	.	few	CASSLAGLGPDTQYF	TGTGCCAGCAGCTTAGCCGGGCTAGGACCAGATACGCAGTATTTT
TRBV7-9	TRBJ2-5	TRBD2	many	CASSSPWSGGRETQYF	TGTGCCAGCAGCTCACCATGGAGCGGGGGTCGAGAGACCCAGTACTTC
TRBV6-1	TRBJ2-2	TRBD2	few	CASSYMVAGVNTGELFF	TGTGCCAGCAGTTACATGGTAGCGGGGGTGAACACCGGGGAGCTGTTTTTT
TRBV6-1	TRBJ1-5	TRBD1	few	CASSEYRGGEPQHF	TGTGCCAGCAGTGAATACAGGGGTGGCGAGCCCCAGCATTTT
TRBV7-9	TRBJ2-1	.	many	CASSLGASNEQFF	TGTGCCAGCAGCTTAGGGGCGAGCAATGAGCAGTTCTTC
TRBV7-8	TRBJ1-1	TRBD1	many	CASSSPDRENTEAFF	TGTGCCAGCAGCTCGCCGGACAGGGAGAACACTGAAGCTTTCTTT
TRBV29-1	TRBJ1-2	.	.	CSVAEDYGYTF	TGCAGCGTTGCAGAGGACTATGGCTACACCTTC
TRBV7-8	TRBJ2-2	.	many	CASSPGQPNTGELFF	TGTGCCAGCAGCCCAGGACAGCCGAACACCGGGGAGCTGTTTTTT
TRBV13	TRBJ1-1	.	.	CASSLGAATEAFF	TGTGCCAGCAGCTTAGGGGCCGCGACTGAAGCTTTCTTT
TRBV6-5	TRBJ2-2	TRBD2	few	CASSYSPSGTSGLPNTGELFF	TGTGCCAGCAGTTACTCACCTTCCGGGACTAGCGGGCTACCGAACACCGGGGAGCTGTTTTTT
TRBV4-1	TRBJ1-2	.	few	CASSQGSPRDGYTF	TGCGCCAGCAGCCAAGGGTCTCCTCGGGATGGCTACACCTTC
TRBV19	TRBJ1-1	.	few	CASSIGTAMNTEAFF	TGTGCCAGTAGTATAGGGACGGCTATGAACACTGAAGCTTTCTTT
TRBV7-8	TRBJ1-6	.	many	CASKSGSSYNSPLHF	TGTGCCAGCAAATCAGGGAGCTCCTATAATTCACCCCTCCACTTT
TRBV10-3	TRBJ1-6	TRBD1	few	CASGTGPFNSPLHF	TGTGCCTCGGGGACAGGGCCCTTCAATTCACCCCTCCACTTT
TRBV20-1	TRBJ2-5	TRBD2	.	CSAPRAGGGETQYF	TGCAGTGCTCCTAGGGCGGGGGGAGGAGAGACCCAGTACTTC
TRBV6-6	TRBJ2-1	.	.	CATRVGNEQFF	TGTGCCACCAGGGTAGGCAATGAGCAGTTCTTC
TRBV6-1	TRBJ1-1	TRBD1	.	CASTPGQGRPLRNTEAFF	TGTGCCAGCACCCCCGGACAGGGCCGACCCCTCCGGAACACTGAAGCTTTCTTT
TRBV27	TRBJ1-1	.	.	CASSLSSGTTEAFF	TGTGCCAGCAGTTTATCTTCAGGGACAACTGAAGCTTTCTTT
TRBV13	TRBJ2-7	TRBD1	.	CASSTDRGEQYF	TGTGCCAGCAGCACGGACAGGGGCGAGCAGTACTTC
TRBV5-6	TRBJ2-3	.	.	CASSLDYGRVDTQYF	TGTGCCAGCAGCCTCGATTACGGCCGGGTAGATACGCAGTATTTT
TRBV5-4	TRBJ1-2	.	few	CASSRGAGDGYTF	TGTGCCAGCAGCCGGGGGGCAGGGGATGGCTACACCTTC
TRBV7-6	TRBJ2-1	TRBD2	many	CASSLRLAGGNEQFF	TGTGCCAGCAGCTTGAGACTAGCGGGGGGCAATGAGCAGTTCTTC
TRBV28	TRBJ2-3	.	.	CASSLRGTLSTDTQYF	TGTGCCAGCAGTTTGAGAGGGACACTGAGCACAGATACGCAGTATTTT
TRBV7-2	TRBJ2-1	.	many	CASSLNSLYNEQFF	TGTGCCAGCAGCTTAAACTCCCTTTACAATGAGCAGTTCTTC
TRBV5-6	TRBJ1-5	.	.	CGRANQPQHF	TGCGGCAGGGCCAATCAGCCCCAGCATTTT
TRBV9	TRBJ2-7	.	.	CASSVAGAHEQYF	TGTGCCAGCAGCGTAGCGGGGGCCCACGAGCAGTACTTC
TRBV28	TRBJ1-5	.	.	CASSLGPDQPQHF	TGTGCCAGCAGTTTGGGCCCCGATCAGCCCCAGCATTTT
TRBV4-2	TRBJ1-2	.	few	CASSQDREQGNYGYTF	TGTGCCAGCAGCCAAGACCGCGAACAGGGAAACTATGGCTACACCTTC
TRBV7-6	TRBJ2-5	TRBD1	few	CASSSTGVIFETQYF	TGTGCCAGCAGTTCGACAGGGGTAATTTTTGAGACCCAGTACTTC
TRBV3-1	TRBJ2-7	TRBD2	.	CASSLWTSGDYEQYF	TGTGCCAGCAGCCTTTGGACTAGCGGGGACTACGAGCAGTACTTC
TRBV9	TRBJ1-1	.	.	CASSPRGGGMNTEAFF	TGTGCCAGCAGCCCACGGGGAGGGGGGATGAACACTGAAGCTTTCTTT
TRBV6-4	TRBJ1-2	.	few	CASSDYDGGYTF	TGTGCCAGCAGTGACTACGATGGTGGCTACACCTTC
TRBV19	TRBJ1-5	.	.	CASSTGSINQPQHF	TGTGCCAGTAGTACAGGGAGCATTAATCAGCCCCAGCATTTT
TRBV19	TRBJ1-2	TRBD1	few	CASSFGQATDGYTF	TGTGCCAGTAGTTTCGGACAGGCGACGGATGGCTACACCTTC
TRBV7-9	TRBJ1-1	TRBD1	many	CASSSPRGDRIEAFF	TGTGCCAGCAGCTCGCCACGGGGGGACAGGATTGAAGCTTTCTTT
TRBV20-1	TRBJ1-5	TRBD1	.	CSARFGTGVSNQPQHF	TGCAGTGCTAGGTTCGGGACAGGGGTGAGCAATCAGCCCCAGCATTTT
TRBV27	TRBJ2-5	.	.	CASSFFWGDQETQYF	TGTGCCAGCAGTTTCTTTTGGGGAGACCAAGAGACCCAGTACTTC
TRBV6-5	TRBJ1-3	.	few	CASSSPVWSSGNTIYF	TGTGCCAGCAGTTCCCCAGTTTGGAGCTCTGGAAACACCATATATTTT
TRBV6-2/TRBV6-3	TRBJ2-3	TRBD2	.	CASSYSMAGGGTDTQYF	TGTGCCAGCAGTTACTCGATGGCGGGGGGCGGCACAGATACGCAGTATTTT
TRBV5-4	TRBJ1-2	TRBD1	once	CASTGTGPGDYGYTF	TGTGCCAGCACCGGGACAGGGCCGGGGGACTATGGCTACACCTTC
TRBV4-2	TRBJ2-1	TRBD1	few	CASSQPPTGGNSYNEQFF	TGTGCCAGCAGCCAACCCCCGACAGGGGGCAACTCCTACAATGAGCAGTTCTTC
TRBV7-9	TRBJ1-1	.	many	CASSLPSSGTEAFF	TGTGCCAGCAGCCTGCCATCGTCGGGCACTGAAGCTTTCTTT
TRBV27	TRBJ2-2	.	.	CASSFTGGELFF	TGTGCCAGCAGTTTCACAGGCGGGGAGCTGTTTTTT
TRBV6-1	TRBJ2-7	.	.	CASSTVWDEQYF	TGTGCCAGCAGTACTGTCTGGGACGAGCAGTACTTC
TRBV9	TRBJ2-1	.	.	CASSVAEGSEQFF	TGTGCCAGCAGCGTAGCCGAAGGGAGTGAGCAGTTCTTC
TRBV6-4	TRBJ2-3	.	.	CASSDSITLNADTQYF	TGTGCCAGCAGTGACTCGATAACACTGAATGCAGATACGCAGTATTTT
TRBV2	TRBJ1-1	.	.	CASTSDTMNTEAFF	TGTGCCAGCACTTCAGACACGATGAACACTGAAGCTTTCTTT
TRBV6-5	TRBJ2-1	TRBD2	.	CASTKLAGGSNEQFF	TGTGCCAGCACCAAACTAGCGGGGGGCTCCAATGAGCAGTTCTTC
TRBV12-3/TRBV12-4	TRBJ1-4	.	.	CASSLFPGEEGEKLFF	TGTGCCAGCAGTTTGTTTCCCGGGGAAGAAGGTGAAAAACTGTTTTTT
TRBV7-7	TRBJ2-3	.	many	CASSLSPRGQRDTQYF	TGTGCTAGCAGCTTATCTCCGCGGGGGCAAAGAGATACGCAGTATTTT
TRBV2	TRBJ2-1	.	.	CASNTNNQQFF	TGTGCCAGCAATACTAACAATCAGCAGTTCTTC
TRBV19	TRBJ1-5	TRBD1	.	CASIGQGNQPQHF	TGTGCCAGTATAGGACAGGGCAATCAGCCCCAGCATTTT
TRBV14	TRBJ1-1	.	few	CASSHEGLNTEAFF	TGTGCCAGCAGCCACGAGGGACTGAACACTGAAGCTTTCTTT
TRBV29-1	TRBJ2-2	TRBD1	.	CSVSGTGGSGELFF	TGCAGCGTCTCCGGGACAGGGGGCTCCGGGGAGCTGTTTTTT
TRBV15	TRBJ2-2	TRBD1	.	CATSSLVGTGSTGELFF	TGTGCCACCAGCAGTTTAGTCGGGACAGGGAGCACCGGGGAGCTGTTTTTT
TRBV6-1	TRBJ1-5	.	.	CASRLSPNQPQHF	TGTGCCAGCCGCCTTTCCCCCAATCAGCCCCAGCATTTT